Included here is one T cell receptor beta chain sequence, with context. Its antigen is not known. Other DNA sequences of this sample code for an identical CDR3. These data belong to a study of CD8+ T cells in alopecia areata. About the study: Treated patients took oral tofacitinib at 5 to 10 mg twice daily.

Study observations and caveats: Many expanded lesional clones stayed in scalp and blood while on tofacitinib. With patients, TCR sharing proved less clear than in mice, a difference possibly related to HLA. Administration of tofacitinib significantly diminished scalp clonality and expanded CD8+ clones within the top 100.

This CDR3 has 13 residues. CDR1 is SGHRS and CDR2 is YFSETQ in the germline V gene. The germline V and J ends were trimmed by 0 bases and 5 bases, with 8 bases remaining between them. Once RNA had been extracted, it was reverse transcribed into cDNA to act as the sequencing template. The repertoire was sequenced with immunoSEQ multiplex PCR; TCRdb's copy has only in-frame clones and lacks some. The sample lists 150,000 to 200,000 clones, 51% seen once, with roughly a tenth in the top ten. Treatment noted: oral pan-JAK inhibitor, 5-10 mg twice daily. The starting material was CD8+ T cells sorted from blood, obtained around week 54, from a patient treated with tofacitinib. The genes are TRBV5-1 and TRBJ1-2, with D uncertain. This TCR was sampled from a human donor with alopecia areata. The chain's CDR3 is CASSLDGDYGYTF. The CDR3 region has the DNA TGCGCCAGCAGCTTGGACGGGGATTATGGCTACACCTTC.